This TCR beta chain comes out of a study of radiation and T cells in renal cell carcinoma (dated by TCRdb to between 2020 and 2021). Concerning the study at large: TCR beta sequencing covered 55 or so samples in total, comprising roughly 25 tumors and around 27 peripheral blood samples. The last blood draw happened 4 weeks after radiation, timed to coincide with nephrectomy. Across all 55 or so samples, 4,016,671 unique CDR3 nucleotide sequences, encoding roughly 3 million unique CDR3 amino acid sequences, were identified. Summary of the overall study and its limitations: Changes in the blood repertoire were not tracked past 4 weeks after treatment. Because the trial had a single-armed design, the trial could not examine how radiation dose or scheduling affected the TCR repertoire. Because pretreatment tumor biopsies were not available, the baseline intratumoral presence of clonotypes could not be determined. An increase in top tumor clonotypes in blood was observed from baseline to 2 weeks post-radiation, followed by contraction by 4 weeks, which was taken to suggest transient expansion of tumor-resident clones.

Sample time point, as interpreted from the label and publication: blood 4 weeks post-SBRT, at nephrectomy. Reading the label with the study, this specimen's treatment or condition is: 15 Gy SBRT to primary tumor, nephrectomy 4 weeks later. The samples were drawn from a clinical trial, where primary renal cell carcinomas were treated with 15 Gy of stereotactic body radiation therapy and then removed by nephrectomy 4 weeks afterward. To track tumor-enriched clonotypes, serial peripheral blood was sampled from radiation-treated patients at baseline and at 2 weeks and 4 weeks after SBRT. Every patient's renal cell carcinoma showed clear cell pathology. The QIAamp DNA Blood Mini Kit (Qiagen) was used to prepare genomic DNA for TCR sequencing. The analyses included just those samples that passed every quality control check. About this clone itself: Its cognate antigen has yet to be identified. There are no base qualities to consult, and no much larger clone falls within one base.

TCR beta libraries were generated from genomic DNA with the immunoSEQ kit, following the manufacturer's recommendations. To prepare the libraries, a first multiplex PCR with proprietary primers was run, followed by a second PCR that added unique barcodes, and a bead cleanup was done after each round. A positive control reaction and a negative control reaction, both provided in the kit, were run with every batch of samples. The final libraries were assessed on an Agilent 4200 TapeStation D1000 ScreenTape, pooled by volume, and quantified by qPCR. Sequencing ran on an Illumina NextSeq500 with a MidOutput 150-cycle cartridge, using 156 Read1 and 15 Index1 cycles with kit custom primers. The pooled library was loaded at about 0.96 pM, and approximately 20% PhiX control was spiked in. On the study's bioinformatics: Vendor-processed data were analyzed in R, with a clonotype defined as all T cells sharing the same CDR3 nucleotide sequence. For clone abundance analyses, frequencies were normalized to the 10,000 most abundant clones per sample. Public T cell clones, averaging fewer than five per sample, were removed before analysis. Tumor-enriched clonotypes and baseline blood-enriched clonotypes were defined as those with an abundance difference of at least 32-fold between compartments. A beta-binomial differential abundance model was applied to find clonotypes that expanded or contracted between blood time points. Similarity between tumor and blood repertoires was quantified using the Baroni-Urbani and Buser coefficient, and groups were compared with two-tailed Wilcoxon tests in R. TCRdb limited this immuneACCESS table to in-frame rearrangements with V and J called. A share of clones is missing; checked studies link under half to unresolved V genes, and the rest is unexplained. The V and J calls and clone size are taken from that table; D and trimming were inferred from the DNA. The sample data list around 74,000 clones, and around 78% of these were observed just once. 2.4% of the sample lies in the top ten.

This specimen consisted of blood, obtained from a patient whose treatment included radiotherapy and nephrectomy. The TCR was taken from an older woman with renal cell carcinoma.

The CDR3 protein: CAWSVGGPYEQYF. The DNA reads TGTGCCTGGAGTGTAGGAGGTCCTTACGAGCAGTACTTC. Recombination joined TRBV30 with TRBJ2-7, with TRBD2 as a weak D call on 5 bases. Per the germline V gene (reference sequence), GTSNPN is the CDR1 and SVGIG is the CDR2. Its CDR3 holds 13 amino acids, cysteine through phenylalanine. Only the CDR3 portion is preserved as DNA: 39 bases, with reading frame beginning at the first base. Trimming costs V 0 bases and J 4 bases, and their ends lie 10 bases apart.